This T cell receptor beta chain was recorded in a study of cytomegalovirus exposure and HLA in healthy donors. Assay used: immunoSEQ multiplex PCR; TCRdb lists only in-frame clones, some missing. The sample records some 98,000 clones, more than 75% being singletons. In the case of this clone: The antigen is unknown.

Germline CDR1 MGHDK, CDR2 SYGVNS. V shed 3 bases and J shed 5 bases, with 10 bases lying between them. This CDR3 comprises 13 residues. Study-level points and caveats: First-cohort TCR clusters tended to co-occur in the 130 or so validation repertoires, a later analysis found. TCR beta chains numbering 164 were designated cytomegalovirus-associated.

This receptor was identified in a young man in good health and CMV-seropositive. The rearrangement links TRBV25-1 to TRBJ2-5, with D perhaps matching TRBD1 (7 bases). The sample taken for sequencing was PBMCs. The CDR3 sequence: CASSEPGGETQYF. DNA for the CDR3: TGTGCCAGCAGTGAGCCAGGGGGGGAGACCCAGTACTTC.